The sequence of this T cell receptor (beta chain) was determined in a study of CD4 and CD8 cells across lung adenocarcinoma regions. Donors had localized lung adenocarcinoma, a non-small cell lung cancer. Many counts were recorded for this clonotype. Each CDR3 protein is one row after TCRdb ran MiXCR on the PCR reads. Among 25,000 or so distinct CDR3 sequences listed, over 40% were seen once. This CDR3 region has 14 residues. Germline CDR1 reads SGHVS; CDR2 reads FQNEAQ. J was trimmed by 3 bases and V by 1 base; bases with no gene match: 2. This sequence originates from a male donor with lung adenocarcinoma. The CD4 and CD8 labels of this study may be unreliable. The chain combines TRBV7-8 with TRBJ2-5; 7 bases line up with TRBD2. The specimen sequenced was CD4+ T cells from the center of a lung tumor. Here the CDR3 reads CASSLDLAEETQYF. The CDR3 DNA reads TGTGCCAGCAGCTTAGACCTAGCGGAAGAGACCCAGTACTTC.